Presented here are 27 T cell receptor beta chains from one specimen sequenced in a study of T cell responses to AZD1222 COVID-19 vaccine. Clones were read by immunoSEQ multiplex PCR, and TCRdb kept only the in-frame ones, dropping some. This repertoire shows 46,000 or so clones, around 80% found once; its top ten account for around 7%. The material was peripheral blood, obtained on day 0 of AZD1222 vaccination. These TCRs come from an adult in good health.

The genes are TRBV24-1 and TRBJ2-7; no definite D call. The V end lost 4 bases, the J end lost 4 bases, and 10 bases lay between the germline ends. Germline CDR1 and CDR2: KGHDR and SFDVKD. The CDR3 runs 13 residues. CDR3 in DNA: TGTGCCACCAGTGACCCGCTCGCTTACGAGCAGTACTTC. Translation: CATSDPLAYEQYF.

The gene calls are TRBV2 and TRBJ2-2; 10 bases agree with TRBD1. Germline V gene data show CDR1 as SNHLY and CDR2 as FYNNEI. The CDR3 consists of 16 residues. The V and J ends lost 5 bases and 5 bases, in that order; junction bases with no gene match: 8. The CDR3 coding sequence is TGTGCCAGCAGTCAACGACAGGGGGCTAGGACCGGGGAGCTGTTTTTT. Encoded protein: CASSQRQGARTGELFF.

V gene TRBV7-6 combines with J gene TRBJ1-4, with 8 bases matching TRBD1. CDR3 length: 17 residues. Germline V gene lookup returns CDR1 SGHVS and CDR2 FNYEAQ. Germline trimming cut 5 bases from V and 4 bases from J; bases unmatched to any gene: 12. CDR3 bases: TGTGCCAGCAGCGCATTTTCACCGGGACAGGTTAATGAAAAACTGTTTTTT. Its translation: CASSAFSPGQVNEKLFF.

The CDR3 region has the DNA TGTGCCAGCAGCCTCGGGATTAACACCGGGGAGCTGTTTTTT. Its protein is CASSLGINTGELFF. The chain uses TRBV7-8 and TRBJ2-2; D is possibly TRBD2 (5 bases). V gave up 5 bases and J gave up 2 bases, with 9 bases separating them. CDR1 is SGHVS, CDR2 FQNEAQ, per germline. The CDR3 is 14 amino acids.

This chain links TRBV5-1 with TRBJ1-2; no clear D. V lost 1 base and J 7 bases, leaving 14 bases between the germline ends. The CDR3 sequence is 14 residues long. CDR1 SGHRS and CDR2 YFSETQ come from the germline V gene. The CDR3 spells CASSLLGTGSGYTF. The CDR3 region has the DNA TGCGCCAGCAGCTTGCTGGGAACGGGGAGTGGCTACACCTTC.

The V call is TRBV6-2 or TRBV6-3, the J call TRBJ1-2, with 9 bases fitting TRBD1. The CDR3 is made up of 15 amino acids. Germline V lookup: CDR1 MNHEY, CDR2 SVGEGT. Trimming took 5 bases from V and 6 from J; bases not matched to a gene: 10. DNA of the CDR3: TGTGCCAGCAGTATGAGCCGGGACAGGGTAAATGGCTACACCTTC. Its translation is CASSMSRDRVNGYTF.

The chain carries TRBV7-9 and TRBJ1-2; 8 nucleotides align to TRBD1. With V trimmed by 5 bases and J by 0 bases, 8 bases remained unmatched. The CDR3 totals 16 residues. CDR1 SEHNR and CDR2 FQNEAQ come from the germline V gene (reference sequence). The CDR3 DNA follows: TGTGCCAGCAGCCTTGGACAGGGCACAGCTAACTATGGCTACACCTTC. This codes for CASSLGQGTANYGYTF.

This rearrangement joins TRBV15 to TRBJ1-1; no clear D gene. CDR1 and CDR2 from the germline V gene are LNHNV and YYDKDF (reference sequence). V shed 0 bases and J shed 2 bases, with 13 bases lying between them. The CDR3 is made up of 16 amino acids. CDR3 sequence (DNA): TGTGCCACCAGCAGAGATATTTTTTCGGCAAACACTGAAGCTTTCTTT. Protein product: CATSRDIFSANTEAFF.

The V and J genes are TRBV2 and TRBJ2-2, with 10 bases aligning to TRBD1. V shed 6 bases and J 5 bases; nucleotides not matched to a gene: 6. Germline CDR1 is SNHLY and CDR2 is FYNNEI. The CDR3 is made up of 15 amino acids. CDR3 residues: CASSGGQGRTGELFF. CDR3 nucleotide sequence: TGTGCCAGCAGCGGGGGACAGGGGAGGACCGGGGAGCTGTTTTTT.

The chain is built from TRBV11-3 and TRBJ2-1; D possibly corresponds to TRBD2 (5 bases). V lost 1 base, J lost 6 bases, and 13 bases lay in between. The CDR3 runs to 15 residues. Germline V gene data show CDR1 as SGHNT and CDR2 as YENEEA. Here the CDR3 DNA reads TGTGCCAGCAGCTTAGGGACTTCGTCCGTCAATGAGCAGTTCTTC. Its protein is CASSLGTSSVNEQFF.

The V and J genes are TRBV7-2 and TRBJ2-7; the match to TRBD1 covers 9 bases. This CDR3 region has 14 residues. J was trimmed by 4 bases and V by 5 bases; bases with no gene match: 6. Germline lookup yields CDR1 SGHTA and CDR2 FQGNSA. DNA of the CDR3: TGTGCCAGCAGCCTCAAGGACAGGGGTTACGAGCAGTACGTC. As protein: CASSLKDRGYEQYV.

The gene calls are TRBV5-1 and TRBJ2-2, with D possibly matching TRBD2 (6 bases). CDR3 length: 13 amino acids. The germline V gene has CDR1 SGHRS and CDR2 YFSETQ. V was pared by 4 bases and J by 7 bases, with 11 bases between. DNA of the CDR3: TGCGCCAGCAGCGCTAGCGTTGGCGGGGAGCTGTTTTTT. It yields the protein CASSASVGGELFF.

The chain recombines TRBV20-1 with TRBJ2-7; D remains unclear. The CDR3 length is 12 residues. Germline V gene lookup returns CDR1 DFQATT and CDR2 SNEGSKA (reference sequence). V lost 3 bases, J lost 2 bases, and 8 bases lay in between. For the CDR3, the DNA is TGCAGTGCTAGTGCAGATCCCTACGAGCAGTACTTC. Protein product: CSASADPYEQYF.

The V gene is TRBV5-4, the J gene TRBJ2-7; 7 nucleotides agree with TRBD2. Germline lookup yields CDR1 SGHNT and CDR2 YYREEE (reference sequence). After removal of 3 bases from V and 6 bases from J, the junction contained 12 bases not matched to a gene. CDR3 length: 15 amino acids. Here the CDR3 reads CASSSSGDMGLEQYV. In nucleotides, the CDR3 is TGTGCCAGCAGCTCAAGCGGGGATATGGGTCTCGAGCAGTACGTC.

This sequence joins TRBV28 and TRBJ1-3; 9 nucleotides match TRBD1. The germline V gene encodes CDR1 MDHEN and CDR2 SYDVKM. V lost 5 bases and J lost 1; bases outside the gene matches: 6. This CDR3 contains 16 residues. The CDR3, as DNA: TGTGCCAGCAGTCCGGGACAGGGCCTATCTGGAAACACCATATATTTT. Translation: CASSPGQGLSGNTIYF.

The rearrangement links TRBV6-5 to TRBJ2-3; TRBD1 agrees at 10 bases. There are 15 residues in the CDR3. Trimming at V came to 0 bases and at J to 8 bases, leaving 5 bases not matched to a gene. Germline loops: CDR1 MNHEY, CDR2 SVGAGI. The DNA for the CDR3 is TGTGCCAGCAGTTACTCGACAGGGGGCTCGGGTACGCAGTATTTT. Translation: CASSYSTGGSGTQYF.

The chain uses TRBV6-5 and TRBJ1-6; D gene ambiguous. Trimming left V 2 bases short and J 9 bases short, with 14 bases between. The CDR3 has 15 residues. Germline loops: CDR1 MNHEY, CDR2 SVGAGI. The CDR3 DNA is TGTGCCAGCAGTTACCCAGACATGGGAGGTTCACCCCTCCACTTT. It yields the protein CASSYPDMGGSPLHF.

The chain uses TRBV7-9 and TRBJ1-2; TRBD1 agrees at 8 bases. The germline V gene encodes CDR1 SEHNR and CDR2 FQNEAQ (reference sequence). With V trimmed by 5 bases and J by 3 bases, 8 bases remained unmatched. The CDR3 runs 15 residues. CDR3 nucleotides: TGTGCCAGCAGCCAGGGACAGGCTGTTGACTATGGCTACACCTTC. Translating gives CASSQGQAVDYGYTF.

The chain recombines TRBV28 with TRBJ1-1, with a tentative D call TRBD1 (6 bases). The CDR3 spans 14 residues. Germline CDR1 reads MDHEN; CDR2 reads SYDVKM. Between the trimmed V and J ends, which lost 5 bases and 6 bases, there was a span of 16 bases. CDR3 in amino acids: CASSRNREGPEAFF. In DNA form, the CDR3 reads TGTGCCAGCAGTCGGAACAGGGAGGGCCCTGAAGCTTTCTTT. The full variable domain, in which reference TRBV28 and TRBJ1-1 provide the parts outside the CDR3, is DVKVTQSSRYLVKRTGEKVFLECVQDMDHENMFWYRQDPGLGLRLIYFSYDVKMKEKGDIPEGYSVSREKKERFSLILESASTNQTSMYLCASSRNREGPEAFFGQGTRLTVV.

This clone has a single count. The gene calls are TRBV15 and TRBJ1-6, with no clear D. Trimming shortened V by 6 bases and J by 2 bases, and 2 bases separated the two germline ends. The CDR3 contains 12 residues. Germline V CDR1 and CDR2: LNHNV, YYDKDF (reference sequence). Here the CDR3 reads CATRAYNSPLHF. The CDR3 DNA is TGTGCCACCAGGGCCTATAATTCACCCCTCCACTTT.

The chain couples TRBV6-2 or TRBV6-3 to TRBJ1-1; D might be TRBD1 (6 bases). The CDR3 is made up of 13 amino acids. Germline loops: CDR1 MNHEY, CDR2 SVGEGT. V gave up 5 bases and J gave up 5 bases, with 12 bases separating them. DNA of the CDR3: TGTGCCAGCAGTAGGGACACACAGACTGAAGCTTTCTTT. Encoded protein: CASSRDTQTEAFF.

V usage is TRBV4-2 and J usage is TRBJ2-5, with a weak D call TRBD1 (6 bases). The germline CDR1 and CDR2 sequences are LGHNA and YNFKEQ. With 0 bases removed from V and 2 bases from J, the gap between germline ends came to 16 bases. CDR3 length: 17 residues. CDR3 DNA sequence: TGTGCCAGCAGCCAAGATTTCGCAGGGGCAGTACAAGAGACCCAGTACTTC. Its translation is CASSQDFAGAVQETQYF.

This clone was recorded once. The chain uses TRBV7-2 and TRBJ1-5, with D unclear. From germline, CDR1 is SGHTA and CDR2 FQGNSA. Trimming shortened V by 5 bases and J by 4 bases, and 15 bases separated the two germline ends. This CDR3 comprises 15 residues. CDR3 loop: CASSPYRGENQPQHF. The CDR3 DNA reads as TGTGCCAGCAGCCCCTACCGGGGTGAAAATCAGCCCCAGCATTTT.

V and J are TRBV2 and TRBJ1-1; D is possibly TRBD1 (6 bases). Trimming left V 6 bases short and J 1 base short, with 9 bases between. The CDR3 has 13 amino acids. Germline V gene sequence: CDR1 SNHLY, CDR2 FYNNEI. The CDR3 here is CASSGTPNTEAFF. The CDR3 region has the DNA TGTGCCAGCAGCGGGACACCGAACACTGAAGCTTTCTTT.

The sample holds a few counts of this clone. The chain has TRBV27 and TRBJ1-6, with D hard to call. The CDR3 loop spans 18 amino acids. The V and J ends lost 5 bases and 1 base respectively, with 18 bases between them. In germline, CDR1 is MNHEY, CDR2 SMNVEV (reference sequence). The CDR3, as DNA: TGTGCCAGCAGTATTTCAATGCGGGGTTTTTCCTATAATTCACCCCTCCACTTT. It codes for CASSISMRGFSYNSPLHF.

This chain links TRBV13 with TRBJ1-2; the D is unclear. Trimming cost V 0 bases and J 4 bases, with 12 bases left between them. The CDR3 runs to 15 residues. CDR1 is PRHDT, CDR2 FYEKMQ, per germline (reference sequence). CDR3 protein: CASSLGTAPAYGYTF. CDR3 coding DNA: TGTGCCAGCAGCTTAGGGACTGCACCCGCCTATGGCTACACCTTC.

The CDR3 spells CASSPRELAYNEQFF. The CDR3 bases are TGTGCCAGCTCACCAAGAGAGCTGGCCTACAATGAGCAGTTCTTC. This sequence joins TRBV18 and TRBJ2-1; D gene ambiguous. Trimming removed 2 bases at V and 2 bases at J, with 10 bases between. The length of the CDR3 is 15 residues. Germline CDR1 is KGHSH and CDR2 is LQKENI.